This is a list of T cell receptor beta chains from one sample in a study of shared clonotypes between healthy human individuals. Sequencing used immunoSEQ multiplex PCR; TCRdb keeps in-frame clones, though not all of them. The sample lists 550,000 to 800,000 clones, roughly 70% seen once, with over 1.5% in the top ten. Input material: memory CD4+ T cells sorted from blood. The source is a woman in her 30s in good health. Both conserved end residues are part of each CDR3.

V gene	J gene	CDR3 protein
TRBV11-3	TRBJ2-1	CASSLDRDQDEQFF
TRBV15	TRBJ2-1	CATLDRGNNEQFF
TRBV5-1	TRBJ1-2	CASSPTGSHGYTF
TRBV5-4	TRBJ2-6	CASSLVGSHSGANVLTF
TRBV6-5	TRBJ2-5	CASRPDRVPGETQYF
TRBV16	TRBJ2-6	CASSQSHTSGANVLTF
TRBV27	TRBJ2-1	CASSLSQTRSEQFF
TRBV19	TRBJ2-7	CASSPGQGLSYEQYF
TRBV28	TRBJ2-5	CASSSPTNRRGQETQYF
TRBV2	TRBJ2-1	CASQGLAGVIGQFF
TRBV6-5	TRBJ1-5	CASRRDIRINQPQHF
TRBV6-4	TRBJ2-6	CASSETISGANVLTF
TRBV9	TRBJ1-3	CASSVVPGGSGNTIYF
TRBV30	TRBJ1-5	CAWSVHGTGWQPQHF
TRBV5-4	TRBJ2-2	CASSLRAGGSFNTGELFF
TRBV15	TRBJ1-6	CATSRGGTGDHNSPLHF
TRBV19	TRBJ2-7	CAIPGQGAYEQYF
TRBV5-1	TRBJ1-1	CASSAGQGAKAFF
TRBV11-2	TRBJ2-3	CASSSYRTATDTQYF
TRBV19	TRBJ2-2	CASSPGTGVTGELFF
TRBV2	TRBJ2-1	CASNRAQNNEQFF
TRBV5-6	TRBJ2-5	CASSFRVQETQYF
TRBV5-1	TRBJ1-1	CASSLQSMNTEAFF
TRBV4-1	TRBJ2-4	CASTTTGAKNIQYF
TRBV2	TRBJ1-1	CASSPPGPIGMTEAFF
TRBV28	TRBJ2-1	CASSLQLAGSLHEQFF
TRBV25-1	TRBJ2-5	CASRPQTTTGWQETQYF
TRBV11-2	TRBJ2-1	CASSPGLAGGRVYNEQFF
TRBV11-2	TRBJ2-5	CASSLDLAGGLAGETQYF
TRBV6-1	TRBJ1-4	CASSDRAREKLFF
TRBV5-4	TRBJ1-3	CASSTGQDAGNTIYF
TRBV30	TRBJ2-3	CAWRASGDTQYF
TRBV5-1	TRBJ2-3	CASSLVVALGTDTQYF
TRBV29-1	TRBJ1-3	CSALSAGGNTIYF
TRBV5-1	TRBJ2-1	CASSLGREWNEQFF
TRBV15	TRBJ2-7	CATSPSGGRRFEQYF
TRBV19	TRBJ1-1	CASSIQGSNTEAFF
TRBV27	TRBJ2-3	CASSRRAGGPNTQYF
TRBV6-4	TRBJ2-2	CASSQAGETGELFF
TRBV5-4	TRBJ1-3	CASSSAGPYSGNTIYF
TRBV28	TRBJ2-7	CASSFSGRPAYEQYF
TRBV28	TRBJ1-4	CASTPGGAIEKLFF
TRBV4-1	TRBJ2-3	CASSKIAAGLDTQYF
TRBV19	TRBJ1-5	CASSIRGNNQPQHF
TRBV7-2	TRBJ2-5	CASSTGGLAGALETQYF
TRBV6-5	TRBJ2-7	CASKNIGDYEQYF
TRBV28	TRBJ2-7	CASSGQNYEQYF
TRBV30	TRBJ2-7	CAWNPLRGSYEQYF
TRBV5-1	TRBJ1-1	CASSEDTEAFF
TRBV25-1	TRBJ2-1	CASRWGVHNEQFF
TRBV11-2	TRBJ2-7	CASSLASGSYEQYF
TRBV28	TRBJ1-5	CASSPWLRGGYQPQHF
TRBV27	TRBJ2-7	CASTSPRGQEQYF
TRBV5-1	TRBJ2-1	CASSLPSERDSREQFF